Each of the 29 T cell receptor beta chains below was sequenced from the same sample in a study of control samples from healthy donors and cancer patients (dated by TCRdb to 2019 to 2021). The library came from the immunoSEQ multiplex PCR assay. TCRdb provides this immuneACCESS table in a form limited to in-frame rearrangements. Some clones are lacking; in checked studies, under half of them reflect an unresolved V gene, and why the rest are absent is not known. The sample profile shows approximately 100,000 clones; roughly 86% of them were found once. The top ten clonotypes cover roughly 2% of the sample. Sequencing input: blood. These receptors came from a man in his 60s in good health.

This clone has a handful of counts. This chain's CDR3 is CAWSPRRRNIQYF. Written as DNA, the CDR3 is TGTGCCTGGAGTCCAAGACGAAGGAACATTCAGTACTTC. The chain combines TRBV30 with TRBJ2-4; D is unclear. V gave up 2 bases and J gave up 7 bases, with 12 bases separating them. Per the germline V gene, CDR1 is GTSNPN and CDR2 is SVGIG (reference sequence). CDR3 size: 13 residues.

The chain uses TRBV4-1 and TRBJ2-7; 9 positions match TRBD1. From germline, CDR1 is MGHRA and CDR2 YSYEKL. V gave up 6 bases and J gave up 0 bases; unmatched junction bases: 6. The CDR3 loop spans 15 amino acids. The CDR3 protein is CASSAGQGSSYEQYF. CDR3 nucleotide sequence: TGCGCCAGCAGTGCTGGACAGGGGAGCTCCTACGAGCAGTACTTC.

In DNA form, the CDR3 reads TGCGCCAGCAGCCAAGCTGTACAGCCCAGCACAGATACGCAGTATTTT. Its protein product is CASSQAVQPSTDTQYF. The chain uses TRBV4-1 and TRBJ2-3; D is undetermined. With 1 base removed from V and 0 bases from J, the gap between germline ends came to 11 bases. The CDR3 has 16 amino acids. Germline V CDR1 and CDR2: MGHRA, YSYEKL.

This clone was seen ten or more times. Here the CDR3 reads CASSQDMASGSNEQFF. CDR3 in DNA: TGTGCCAGCAGCCAAGATATGGCTAGCGGGAGCAATGAGCAGTTCTTC. This chain joins TRBV4-2 and TRBJ2-1, with 10 bases fitting TRBD2. CDR3 length equals 16 residues. V was clipped by 0 bases and J by 6 bases; unmatched bases: 5. The germline gives CDR1 LGHNA, CDR2 YNFKEQ.

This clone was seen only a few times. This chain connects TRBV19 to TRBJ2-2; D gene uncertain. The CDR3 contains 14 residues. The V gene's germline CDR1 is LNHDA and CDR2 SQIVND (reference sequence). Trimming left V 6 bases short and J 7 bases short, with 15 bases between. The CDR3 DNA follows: TGTGCCAGTAGGCAGTCCAGTCGTGGCGGGGAGCTGTTTTTT. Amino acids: CASRQSSRGGELFF.

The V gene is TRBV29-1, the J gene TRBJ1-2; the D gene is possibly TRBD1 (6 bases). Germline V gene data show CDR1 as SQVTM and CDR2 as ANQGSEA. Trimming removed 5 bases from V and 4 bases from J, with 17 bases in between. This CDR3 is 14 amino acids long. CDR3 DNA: TGCAGCGTTCGGACAGACCCCGCGGGCTATGGCTACACCTTC. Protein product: CSVRTDPAGYGYTF.

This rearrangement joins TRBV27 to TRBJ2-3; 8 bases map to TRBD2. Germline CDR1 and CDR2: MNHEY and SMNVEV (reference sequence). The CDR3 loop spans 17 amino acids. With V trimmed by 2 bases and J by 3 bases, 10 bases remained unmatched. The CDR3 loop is CASSLGRAGVMTDTQYF. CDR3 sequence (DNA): TGTGCCAGCAGTTTAGGTAGAGCGGGAGTTATGACAGATACGCAGTATTTT.

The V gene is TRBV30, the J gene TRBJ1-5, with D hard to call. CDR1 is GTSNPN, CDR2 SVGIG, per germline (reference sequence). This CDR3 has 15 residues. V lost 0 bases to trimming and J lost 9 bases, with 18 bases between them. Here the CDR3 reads CAWSVSESPQGPQHF. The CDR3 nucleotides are TGTGCCTGGAGTGTTTCTGAGAGTCCTCAAGGGCCCCAGCATTTT.

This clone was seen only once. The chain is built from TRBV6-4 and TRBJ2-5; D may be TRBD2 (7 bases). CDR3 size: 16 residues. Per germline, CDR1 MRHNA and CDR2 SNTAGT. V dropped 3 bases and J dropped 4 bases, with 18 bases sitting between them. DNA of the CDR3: TGTGCCAGCAGTGAAAGTGGAGGGGGAGGGACAGAGACCCAGTACTTC. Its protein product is CASSESGGGGTETQYF.

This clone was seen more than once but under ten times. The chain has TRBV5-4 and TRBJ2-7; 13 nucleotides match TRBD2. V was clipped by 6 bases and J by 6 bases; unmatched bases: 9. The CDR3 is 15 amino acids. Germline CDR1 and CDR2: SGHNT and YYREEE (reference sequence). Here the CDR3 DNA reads TGTGCCAGCACCGAGGGACTAGCGGGACGGGGCGAGCAGTACTTC. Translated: CASTEGLAGRGEQYF.

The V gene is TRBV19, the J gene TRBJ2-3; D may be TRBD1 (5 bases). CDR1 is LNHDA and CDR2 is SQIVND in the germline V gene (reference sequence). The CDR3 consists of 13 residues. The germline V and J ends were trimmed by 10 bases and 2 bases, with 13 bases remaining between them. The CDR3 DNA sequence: TGTGCCACAGCGACAGCAGTCACAGATACGCAGTATTTT. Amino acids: CATATAVTDTQYF. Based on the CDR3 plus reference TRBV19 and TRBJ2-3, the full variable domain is DGGITQSPKYLFRKEGQNVTLSCEQNLNHDAMYWYRQDPGQGLRLIYYSQIVNDFQKGDIAEGYSVSREKKESFPLTVTSAQKNPTAFYLCATATAVTDTQYFGPGTRLTVL.

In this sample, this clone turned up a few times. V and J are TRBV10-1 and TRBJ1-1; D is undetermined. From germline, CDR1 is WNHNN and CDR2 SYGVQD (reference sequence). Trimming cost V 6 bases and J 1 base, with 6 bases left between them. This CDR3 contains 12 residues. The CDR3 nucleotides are TGCGCCAGCAGCCGGGCGAACACTGAAGCTTTCTTT. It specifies CASSRANTEAFF.

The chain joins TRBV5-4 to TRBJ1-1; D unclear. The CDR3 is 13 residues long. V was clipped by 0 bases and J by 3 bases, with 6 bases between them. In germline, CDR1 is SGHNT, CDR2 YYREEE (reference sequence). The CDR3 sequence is CASSLDTYTEAFF. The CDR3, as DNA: TGTGCCAGCAGCTTGGACACTTACACTGAAGCTTTCTTT.

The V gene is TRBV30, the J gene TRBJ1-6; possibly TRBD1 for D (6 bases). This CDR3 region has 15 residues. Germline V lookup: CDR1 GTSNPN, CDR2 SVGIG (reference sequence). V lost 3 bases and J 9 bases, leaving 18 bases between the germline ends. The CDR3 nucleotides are TGTGCCTGGAGCGGATGGGGGGGCGAGATTTCACCCCTCCACTTT. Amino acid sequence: CAWSGWGGEISPLHF.

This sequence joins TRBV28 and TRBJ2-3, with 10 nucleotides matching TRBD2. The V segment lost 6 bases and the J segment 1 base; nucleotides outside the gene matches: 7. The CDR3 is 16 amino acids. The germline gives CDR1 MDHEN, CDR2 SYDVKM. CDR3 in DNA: TGTGCCAGCAGCTCGCTAGCGGGAGAAGGCACAGATACGCAGTATTTT. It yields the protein CASSSLAGEGTDTQYF.

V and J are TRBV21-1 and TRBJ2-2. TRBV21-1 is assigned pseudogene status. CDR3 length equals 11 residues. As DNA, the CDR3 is TGTGCCGGTCGTTACACCGGGGAGCTGTTTTTT. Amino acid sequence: CAGRYTGELFF.

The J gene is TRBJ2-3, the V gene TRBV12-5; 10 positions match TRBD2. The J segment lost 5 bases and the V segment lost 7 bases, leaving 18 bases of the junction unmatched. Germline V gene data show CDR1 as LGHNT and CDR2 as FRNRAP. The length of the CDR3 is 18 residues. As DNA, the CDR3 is TGTGCTAGTGCCCTCCGGGCTAGCGGGGGCCGGGAGGGAGATACGCAGTATTTT. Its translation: CASALRASGGREGDTQYF.

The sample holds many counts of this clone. The DNA for the CDR3 is TGTGCCAGCAGTGGCCGCAGTGTAGCGGGAGATACGCAGTATTTT. Protein product: CASSGRSVAGDTQYF. V is TRBV25-1 and J is TRBJ2-3; 7 bases are a match to TRBD2. CDR3 length: 15 amino acids. Germline CDR1 is MGHDK and CDR2 is SYGVNS. The V gene end was trimmed by 4 bases and the J gene end by 5 bases; junction bases not matched to a gene: 9.

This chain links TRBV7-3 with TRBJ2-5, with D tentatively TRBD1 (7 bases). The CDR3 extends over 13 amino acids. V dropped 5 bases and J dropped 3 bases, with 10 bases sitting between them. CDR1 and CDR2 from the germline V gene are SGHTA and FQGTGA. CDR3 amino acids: CASSRGTEETQYF. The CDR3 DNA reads TGTGCCAGCAGCCGGGGGACAGAAGAGACCCAGTACTTC.

CDR3 loop: CSAREEREQYF. The DNA for the CDR3 is TGCAGTGCTAGAGAGGAGCGGGAGCAGTACTTC. The V gene is TRBV20-1, the J gene TRBJ2-7; D may be TRBD2 (5 bases). Germline V gene sequence: CDR1 DFQATT, CDR2 SNEGSKA (reference sequence). CDR3 length: 11 residues. V lost 0 bases and J 7 bases, leaving 7 bases between the germline ends.

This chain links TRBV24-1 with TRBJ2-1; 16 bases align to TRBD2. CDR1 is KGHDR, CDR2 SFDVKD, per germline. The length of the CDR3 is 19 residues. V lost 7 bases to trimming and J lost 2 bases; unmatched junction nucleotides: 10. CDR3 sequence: CATSEGLAGGPRTYNEQFF. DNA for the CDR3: TGTGCCACCAGCGAGGGACTAGCGGGAGGGCCTCGGACCTACAATGAGCAGTTCTTC.

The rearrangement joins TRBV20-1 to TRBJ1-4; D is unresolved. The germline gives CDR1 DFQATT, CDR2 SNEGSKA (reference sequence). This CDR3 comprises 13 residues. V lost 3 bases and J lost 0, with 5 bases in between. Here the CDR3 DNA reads TGCAGTGCTAGTCTTTCAACTAATGAAAAACTGTTTTTT. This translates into CSASLSTNEKLFF.

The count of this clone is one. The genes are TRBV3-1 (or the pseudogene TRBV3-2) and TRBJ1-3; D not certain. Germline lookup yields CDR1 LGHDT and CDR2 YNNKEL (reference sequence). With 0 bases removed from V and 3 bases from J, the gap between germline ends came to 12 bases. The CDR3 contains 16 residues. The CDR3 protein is CASSQERGIGGNTIYF. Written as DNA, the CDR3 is TGTGCCAGCAGCCAAGAGAGAGGGATAGGTGGAAACACCATATATTTT.

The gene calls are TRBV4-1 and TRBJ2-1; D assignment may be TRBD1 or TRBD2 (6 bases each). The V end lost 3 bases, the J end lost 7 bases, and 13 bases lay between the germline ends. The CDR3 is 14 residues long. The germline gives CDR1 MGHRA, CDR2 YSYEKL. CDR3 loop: CASSHRGESNEQFF. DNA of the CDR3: TGCGCCAGCAGCCATAGGGGGGAGTCTAATGAGCAGTTCTTC.

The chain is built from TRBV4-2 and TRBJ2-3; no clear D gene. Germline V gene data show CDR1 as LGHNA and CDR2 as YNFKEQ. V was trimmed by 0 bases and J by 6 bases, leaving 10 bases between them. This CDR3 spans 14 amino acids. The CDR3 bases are TGTGCCAGCAGCCAAGATAAAGCTCGGGATACGCAGTATTTT. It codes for CASSQDKARDTQYF.

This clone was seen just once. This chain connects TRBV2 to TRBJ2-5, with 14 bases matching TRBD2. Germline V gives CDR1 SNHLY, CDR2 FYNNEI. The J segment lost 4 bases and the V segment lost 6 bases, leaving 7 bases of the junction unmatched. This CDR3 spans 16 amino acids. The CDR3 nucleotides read TGTGCCAGCAGGGGGGGACTAGCGGGAGATCGAGAGACCCAGTACTTC. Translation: CASRGGLAGDRETQYF.

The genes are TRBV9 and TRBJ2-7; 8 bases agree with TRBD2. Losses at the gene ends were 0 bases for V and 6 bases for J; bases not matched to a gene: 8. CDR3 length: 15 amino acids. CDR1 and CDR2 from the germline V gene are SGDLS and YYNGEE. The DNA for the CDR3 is TGTGCCAGCAGCGTAGCGGGAAGCGGGGGAGGCGAGCAGTACTTC. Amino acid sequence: CASSVAGSGGGEQYF. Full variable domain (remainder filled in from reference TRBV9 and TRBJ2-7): DSGVTQTPKHLITATGQRVTLRCSPRSGDLSVYWYQQSLDQGLQFLIQYYNGEERAKGNILERFSAQQFPDLHSELNLSSLELGDSALYFCASSVAGSGGGEQYFGPGTRLTVT.

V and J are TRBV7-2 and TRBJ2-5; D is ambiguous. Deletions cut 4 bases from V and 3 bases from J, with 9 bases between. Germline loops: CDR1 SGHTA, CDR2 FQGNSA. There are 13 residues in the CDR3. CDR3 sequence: CASSSHREETQYF. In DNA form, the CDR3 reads TGTGCCAGCAGCTCGCACCGCGAAGAGACCCAGTACTTC.

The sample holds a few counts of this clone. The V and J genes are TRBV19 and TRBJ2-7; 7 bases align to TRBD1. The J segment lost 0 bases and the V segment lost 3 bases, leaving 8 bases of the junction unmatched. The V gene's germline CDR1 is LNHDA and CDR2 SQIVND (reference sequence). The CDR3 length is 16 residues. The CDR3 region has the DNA TGTGCCAGTAGTATGATCAGGGGGACGAGCTCCTACGAGCAGTACTTC. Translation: CASSMIRGTSSYEQYF.